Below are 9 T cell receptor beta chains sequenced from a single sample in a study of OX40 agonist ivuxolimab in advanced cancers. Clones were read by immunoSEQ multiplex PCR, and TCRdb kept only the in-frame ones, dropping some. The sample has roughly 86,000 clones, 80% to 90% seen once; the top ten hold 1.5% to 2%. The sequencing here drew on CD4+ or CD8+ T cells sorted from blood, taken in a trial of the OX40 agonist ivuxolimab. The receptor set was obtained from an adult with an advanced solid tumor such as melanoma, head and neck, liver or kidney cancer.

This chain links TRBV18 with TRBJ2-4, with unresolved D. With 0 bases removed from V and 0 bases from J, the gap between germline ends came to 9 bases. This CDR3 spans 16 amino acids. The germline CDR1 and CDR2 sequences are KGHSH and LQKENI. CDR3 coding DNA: TGTGCCAGCTCACCACCGACCGGAGTAGCCAAAAACATTCAGTACTTC. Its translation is CASSPPTGVAKNIQYF.

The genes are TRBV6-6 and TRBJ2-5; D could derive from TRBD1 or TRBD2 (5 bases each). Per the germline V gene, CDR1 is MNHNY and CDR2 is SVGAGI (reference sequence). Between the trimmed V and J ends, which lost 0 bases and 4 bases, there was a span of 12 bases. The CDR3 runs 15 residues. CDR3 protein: CASSYSQGRGETQYF. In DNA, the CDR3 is TGTGCCAGCAGTTACTCCCAGGGTCGGGGAGAGACCCAGTACTTC.

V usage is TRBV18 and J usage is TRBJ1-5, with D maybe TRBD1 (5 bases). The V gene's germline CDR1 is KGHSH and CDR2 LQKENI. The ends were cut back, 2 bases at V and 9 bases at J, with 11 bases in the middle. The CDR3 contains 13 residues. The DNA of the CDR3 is TGTGCCAGCTCACCAGCCTACGACAGGCCCCAGCATTTT. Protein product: CASSPAYDRPQHF.

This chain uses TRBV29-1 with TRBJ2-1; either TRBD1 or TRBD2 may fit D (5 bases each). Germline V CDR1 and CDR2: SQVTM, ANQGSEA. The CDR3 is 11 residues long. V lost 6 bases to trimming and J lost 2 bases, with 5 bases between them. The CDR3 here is CSVGAYNEQFF. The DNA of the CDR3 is TGCAGCGTGGGGGCCTACAATGAGCAGTTCTTC.

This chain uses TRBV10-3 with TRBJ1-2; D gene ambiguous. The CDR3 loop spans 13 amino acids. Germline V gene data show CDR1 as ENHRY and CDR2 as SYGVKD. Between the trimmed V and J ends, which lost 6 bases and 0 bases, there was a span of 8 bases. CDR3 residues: CAIRGSSNYGYTF. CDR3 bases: TGTGCCATCAGGGGGTCCTCTAACTATGGCTACACCTTC.

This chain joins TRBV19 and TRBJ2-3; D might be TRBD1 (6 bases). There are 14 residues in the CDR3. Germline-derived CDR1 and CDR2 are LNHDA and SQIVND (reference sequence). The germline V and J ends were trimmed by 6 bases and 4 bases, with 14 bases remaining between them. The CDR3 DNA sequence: TGTGCCAGTAGCAAGACAGAGGGGGCAGATACGCAGTATTTT. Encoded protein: CASSKTEGADTQYF.

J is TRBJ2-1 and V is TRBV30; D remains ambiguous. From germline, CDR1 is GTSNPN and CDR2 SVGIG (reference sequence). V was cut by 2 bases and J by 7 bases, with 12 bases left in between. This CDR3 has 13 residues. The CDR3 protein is CAWSRPGLNEQFF. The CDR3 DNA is TGTGCCTGGAGTCGACCGGGTTTGAATGAGCAGTTCTTC.

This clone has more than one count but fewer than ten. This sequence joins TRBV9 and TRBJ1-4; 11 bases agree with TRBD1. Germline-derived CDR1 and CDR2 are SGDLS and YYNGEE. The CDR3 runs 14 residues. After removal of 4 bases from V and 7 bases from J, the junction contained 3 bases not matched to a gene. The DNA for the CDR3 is TGTGCCAGCAGCCGCGGGACAGGGGGTGAAAAACTGTTTTTT. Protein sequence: CASSRGTGGEKLFF.

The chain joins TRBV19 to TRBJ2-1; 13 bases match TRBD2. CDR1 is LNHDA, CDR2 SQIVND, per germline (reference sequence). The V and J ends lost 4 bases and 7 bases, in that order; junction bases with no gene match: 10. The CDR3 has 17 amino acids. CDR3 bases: TGTGCCAGTAGTACAAACGGACTAGCGGGAGTACTTAATGAGCAGTTCTTC. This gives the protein CASSTNGLAGVLNEQFF.